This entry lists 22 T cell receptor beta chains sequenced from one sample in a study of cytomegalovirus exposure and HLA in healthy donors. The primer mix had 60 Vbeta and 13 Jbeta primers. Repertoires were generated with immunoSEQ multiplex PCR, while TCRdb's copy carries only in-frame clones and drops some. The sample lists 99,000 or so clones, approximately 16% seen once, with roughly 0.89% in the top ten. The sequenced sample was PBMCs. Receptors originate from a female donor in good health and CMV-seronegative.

The CDR3 loop reads CASGLATQYF. CDR3 in DNA: TGTGCTAGTGGTTTAGCTACGCAGTATTTT. J is TRBJ2-3 and V is TRBV12-5; D gene uncertain. V was clipped by 3 bases and J by 8 bases, with 3 bases between them. Germline V gene sequence: CDR1 LGHNT, CDR2 FRNRAP. The CDR3 consists of 10 residues.

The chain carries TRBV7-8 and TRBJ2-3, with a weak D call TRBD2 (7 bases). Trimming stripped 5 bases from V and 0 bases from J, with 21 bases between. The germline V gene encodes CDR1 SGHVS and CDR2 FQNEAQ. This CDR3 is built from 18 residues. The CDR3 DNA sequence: TGTGCCAGCAGCCTGGGGGGGAGTACAGGGATTAGCACAGATACGCAGTATTTT. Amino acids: CASSLGGSTGISTDTQYF.

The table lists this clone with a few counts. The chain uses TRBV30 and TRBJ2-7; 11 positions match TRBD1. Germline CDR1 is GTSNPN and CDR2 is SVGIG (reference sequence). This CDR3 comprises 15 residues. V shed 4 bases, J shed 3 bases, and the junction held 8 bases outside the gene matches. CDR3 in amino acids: CAWNVGQGAGYEQYF. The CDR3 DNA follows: TGTGCCTGGAATGTAGGACAGGGGGCGGGCTACGAGCAGTACTTC.

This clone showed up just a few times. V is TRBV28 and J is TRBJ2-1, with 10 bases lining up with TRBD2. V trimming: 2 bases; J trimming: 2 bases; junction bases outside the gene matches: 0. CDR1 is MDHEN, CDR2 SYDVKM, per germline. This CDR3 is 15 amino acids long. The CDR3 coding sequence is TGTGCCAGCAGTTTACTAGCGGGAGCCTACAATGAGCAGTTCTTC. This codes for CASSLLAGAYNEQFF.

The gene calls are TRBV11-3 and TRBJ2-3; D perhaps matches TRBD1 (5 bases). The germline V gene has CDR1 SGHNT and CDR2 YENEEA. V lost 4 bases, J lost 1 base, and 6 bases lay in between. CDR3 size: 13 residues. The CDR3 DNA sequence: TGTGCCAGCAGCTCCAGGGGCACAGATACGCAGTATTTT. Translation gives CASSSRGTDTQYF.

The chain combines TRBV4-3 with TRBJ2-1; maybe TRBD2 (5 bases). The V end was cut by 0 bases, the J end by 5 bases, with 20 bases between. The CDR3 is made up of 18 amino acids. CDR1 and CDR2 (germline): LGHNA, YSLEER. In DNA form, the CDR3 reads TGCGCCAGCAGCCAAGATTCGGGGTCAATAAAGGGAGACAATGAGCAGTTCTTC. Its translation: CASSQDSGSIKGDNEQFF.

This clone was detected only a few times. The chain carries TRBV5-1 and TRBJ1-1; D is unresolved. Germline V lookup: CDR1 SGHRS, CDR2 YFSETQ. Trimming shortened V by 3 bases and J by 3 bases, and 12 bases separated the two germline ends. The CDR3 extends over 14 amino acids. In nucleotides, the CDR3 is TGCGCCAGCAGCTCGGCCCGACGGGACACTGAAGCTTTCTTT. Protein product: CASSSARRDTEAFF.

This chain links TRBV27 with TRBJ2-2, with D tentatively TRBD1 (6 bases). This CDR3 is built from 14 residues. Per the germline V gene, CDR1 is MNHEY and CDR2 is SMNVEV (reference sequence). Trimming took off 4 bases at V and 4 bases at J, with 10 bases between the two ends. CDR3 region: CASSSTGFTGELFF. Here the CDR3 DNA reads TGTGCCAGCAGTTCAACAGGGTTCACCGGGGAGCTGTTTTTT.

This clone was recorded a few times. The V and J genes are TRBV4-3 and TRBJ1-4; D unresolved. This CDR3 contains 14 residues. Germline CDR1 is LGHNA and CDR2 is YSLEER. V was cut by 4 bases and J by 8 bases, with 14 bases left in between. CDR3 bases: TGCGCCAGCAGCCCCGGGTGGCAGCTAGAAAAACTGTTTTTT. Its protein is CASSPGWQLEKLFF.

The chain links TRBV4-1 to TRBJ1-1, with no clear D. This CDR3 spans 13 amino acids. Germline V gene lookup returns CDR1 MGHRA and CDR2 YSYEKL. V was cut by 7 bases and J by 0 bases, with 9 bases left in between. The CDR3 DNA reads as TGCGCCAGCACCACAGTAGTGAACACTGAAGCTTTCTTT. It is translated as CASTTVVNTEAFF.

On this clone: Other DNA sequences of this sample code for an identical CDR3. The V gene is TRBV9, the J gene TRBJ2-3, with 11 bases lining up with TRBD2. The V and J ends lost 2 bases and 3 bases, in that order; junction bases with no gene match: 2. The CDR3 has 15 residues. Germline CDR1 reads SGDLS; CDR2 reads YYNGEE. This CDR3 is CASSVGTSGTDTQYF. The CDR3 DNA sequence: TGTGCCAGCAGCGTCGGGACTAGCGGAACAGATACGCAGTATTTT.

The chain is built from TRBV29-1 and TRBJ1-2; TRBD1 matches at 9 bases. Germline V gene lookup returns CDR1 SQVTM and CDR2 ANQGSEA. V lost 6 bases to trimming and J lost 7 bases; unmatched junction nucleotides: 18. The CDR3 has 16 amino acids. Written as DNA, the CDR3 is TGCAGCGTCCGTGGTGACGCCGGGACAGGGATTGGTGGCTACACCTTC. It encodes CSVRGDAGTGIGGYTF.

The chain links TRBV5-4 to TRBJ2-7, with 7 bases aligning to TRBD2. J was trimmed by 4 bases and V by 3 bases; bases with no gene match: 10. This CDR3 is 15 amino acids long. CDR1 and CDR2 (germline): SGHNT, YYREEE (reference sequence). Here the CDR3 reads CASSSGGTGVYEQYF. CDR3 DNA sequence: TGTGCCAGCAGCTCCGGGGGGACGGGGGTGTACGAGCAGTACTTC.

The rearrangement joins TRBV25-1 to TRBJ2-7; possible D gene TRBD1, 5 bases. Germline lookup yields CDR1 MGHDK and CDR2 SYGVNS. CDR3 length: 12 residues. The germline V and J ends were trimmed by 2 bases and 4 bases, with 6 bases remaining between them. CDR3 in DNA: TGTGCCAGCAGTGAAAACAGGTACGAGCAGTACTTC. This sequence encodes CASSENRYEQYF.

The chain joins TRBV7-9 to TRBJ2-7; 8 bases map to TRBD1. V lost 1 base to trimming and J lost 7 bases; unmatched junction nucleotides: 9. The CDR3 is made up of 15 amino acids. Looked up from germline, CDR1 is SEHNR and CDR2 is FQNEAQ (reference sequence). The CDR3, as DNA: TGTGCCAGCAGCTTAGGGACAGGGCGTACTGGGGAGCAGTACTTC. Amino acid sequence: CASSLGTGRTGEQYF.

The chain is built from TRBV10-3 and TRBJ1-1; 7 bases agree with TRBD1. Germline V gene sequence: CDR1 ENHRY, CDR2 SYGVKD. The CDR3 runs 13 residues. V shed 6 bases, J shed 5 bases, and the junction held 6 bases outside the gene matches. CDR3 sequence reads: CAIRMQGETEAFF. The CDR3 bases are TGTGCCATCAGGATGCAGGGGGAGACTGAAGCTTTCTTT.

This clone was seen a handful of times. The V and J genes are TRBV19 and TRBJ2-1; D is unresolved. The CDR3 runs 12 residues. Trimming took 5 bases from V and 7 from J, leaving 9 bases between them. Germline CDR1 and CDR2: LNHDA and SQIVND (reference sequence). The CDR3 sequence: CASSPADNEQFF. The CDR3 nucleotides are TGTGCCAGTAGTCCGGCGGATAATGAGCAGTTCTTC.

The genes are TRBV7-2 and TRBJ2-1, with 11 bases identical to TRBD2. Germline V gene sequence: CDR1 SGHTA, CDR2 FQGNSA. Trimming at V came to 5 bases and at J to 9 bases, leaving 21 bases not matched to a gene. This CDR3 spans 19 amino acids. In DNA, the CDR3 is TGTGCCAGCAGCCCCCGAGGGGGTAGCGGGAGGGCCGAGTACTTTGAGCAGTTCTTC. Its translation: CASSPRGGSGRAEYFEQFF.

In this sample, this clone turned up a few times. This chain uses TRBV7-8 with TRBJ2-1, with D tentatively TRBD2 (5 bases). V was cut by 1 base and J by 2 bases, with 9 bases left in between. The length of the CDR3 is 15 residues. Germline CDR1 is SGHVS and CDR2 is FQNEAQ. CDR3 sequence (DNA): TGTGCCAGCAGCTTAGGAGGGTCGGCCTACAATGAGCAGTTCTTC. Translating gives CASSLGGSAYNEQFF.

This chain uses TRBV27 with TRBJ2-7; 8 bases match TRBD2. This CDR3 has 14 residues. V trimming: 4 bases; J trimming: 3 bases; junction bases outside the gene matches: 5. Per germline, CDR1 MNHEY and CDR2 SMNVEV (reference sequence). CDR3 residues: CASSYGTRDYEQYF. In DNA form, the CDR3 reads TGTGCCAGCAGTTACGGGACTAGAGACTACGAGCAGTACTTC.

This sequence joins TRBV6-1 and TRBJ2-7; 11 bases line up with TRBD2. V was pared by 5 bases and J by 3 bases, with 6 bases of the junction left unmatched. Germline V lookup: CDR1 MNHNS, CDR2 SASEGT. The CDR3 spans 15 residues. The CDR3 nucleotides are TGTGCCAGCAGTCTGCTGACTAGCGGGATCTACGAGCAGTACTTC. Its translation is CASSLLTSGIYEQYF.

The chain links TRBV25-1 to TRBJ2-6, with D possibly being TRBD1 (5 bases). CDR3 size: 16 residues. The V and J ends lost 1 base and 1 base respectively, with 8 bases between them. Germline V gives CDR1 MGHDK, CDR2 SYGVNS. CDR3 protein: CASSEWGGSGANVLTF. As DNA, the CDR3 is TGTGCCAGCAGTGAATGGGGCGGTTCTGGGGCCAACGTCCTGACTTTC.